This T cell receptor beta chain was recovered during a study of cytomegalovirus exposure and HLA in healthy donors. In the case of this clone: Antigen specificity is unknown.

The study, taken as a whole, reports: With later analysis, a missense DCLRE1C variant became linked to TCR beta V- and J-gene trimming. The likely explanation for a cluster of highly shared sequence variants was sequencing artifact. A previous analysis found most TCR beta V segments productive roughly 90% or roughly 30% of the time.

Trimming removed 4 bases from V and 3 bases from J, with 7 bases in between. The CDR3 spans 13 residues. Germline V gene sequence: CDR1 SGDLS, CDR2 YYNGEE. The primer mix had 60 Vbeta and 13 Jbeta primers. The data were produced by immunoSEQ multiplex PCR, yet TCRdb's version contains in-frame clones alone and is incomplete. The sample contains under 150,000 clones, about three quarters of which appear only once. The sequencing sample was made of PBMCs. This chain joins TRBV9 and TRBJ2-2, with no clear D. This clonotype was sampled from a woman between 35 and 50 years old in good health and CMV-seronegative. The CDR3 nucleotides are TGTGCCAGCAGCCTAAGATACACCGGGGAGCTGTTTTTT. It codes for CASSLRYTGELFF. The full variable domain, with the rest looked up from reference TRBV9 and TRBJ2-2, is DSGVTQTPKHLITATGQRVTLRCSPRSGDLSVYWYQQSLDQGLQFLIQYYNGEERAKGNILERFSAQQFPDLHSELNLSSLELGDSALYFCASSLRYTGELFFGEGSRLTVL.